The 7 T cell receptor beta chains below come from one sample, sequenced in a study of T cell responses to AZD1222 COVID-19 vaccine (dated by TCRdb to about 2021). Libraries were prepared through the immunoSEQ multiplex PCR assay. TCRdb retrieved this table from immuneACCESS and kept in-frame rearrangements only. Not all clones are present; in checked studies, unresolved V genes account for under half, and no reason is known for the remainder. Here the sample has about 220,000 clones; 90% to 95% occur a single time. The top ten clones comprise approximately 1% of the sample. The time point label of this sample denotes: baseline before first vaccination. The meaning of the sample's treatment or condition label: meningococcal conjugate vaccine given as trial control. The input for sequencing was peripheral blood, taken on day 0 of MenACWY control vaccination. The receptors derive from an adult in good health.

The chain combines TRBV27 with TRBJ1-4; D may be TRBD1 (5 bases). Germline lookup yields CDR1 MNHEY and CDR2 SMNVEV (reference sequence). Deletions cut 1 base from V and 0 bases from J, with 15 bases between. The CDR3 is made up of 18 amino acids. The CDR3 here is CASSLFGTVITTNEKLFF. The CDR3 DNA follows: TGTGCCAGCAGTTTATTTGGGACGGTGATCACAACTAATGAAAAACTGTTTTTT.

This chain uses TRBV6-6 with TRBJ2-3; D not resolved. Germline V gives CDR1 MNHNY, CDR2 SVGAGI (reference sequence). The ends were cut back, 0 bases at V and 2 bases at J, with 6 bases in the middle. The CDR3 sequence is 14 residues long. The CDR3, as DNA: TGTGCCAGCAGTTACTCTTCAGTCACAGATACGCAGTATTTT. Protein: CASSYSSVTDTQYF.

V gene TRBV6-2 or TRBV6-3 combines with J gene TRBJ1-2; D is ambiguous. Trimming shortened V by 2 bases and J by 8 bases, and 6 bases separated the two germline ends. Germline V gene data show CDR1 as MNHEY and CDR2 as SVGEGT. The CDR3 extends over 11 amino acids. CDR3 sequence reads: CASSYPIGYTF. DNA for the CDR3: TGTGCCAGCAGTTACCCCATAGGCTACACCTTC.

This sequence joins TRBV7-2 and TRBJ2-7; 8 nucleotides agree with TRBD2. The trim removed 3 bases at V and 5 bases at J, leaving 3 bases unmatched. This CDR3 region has 13 residues. Germline V gene lookup returns CDR1 SGHTA and CDR2 FQGNSA. The CDR3 DNA reads TGTGCCAGCAGCTTGACGGGGGGGCACGAGCAGTACTTC. Encoded protein: CASSLTGGHEQYF.

This rearrangement joins TRBV7-2 to TRBJ1-1; no reliable D call. The CDR3 consists of 12 residues. V was clipped by 5 bases and J by 8 bases, with 12 bases between them. Looked up from germline, CDR1 is SGHTA and CDR2 is FQGNSA. The CDR3 nucleotides are TGTGCCAGCAGCGTCTACTCCGACGAAGCTTTCTTT. Its translation: CASSVYSDEAFF. The complete variable domain, with remaining parts taken from reference TRBV7-2 and TRBJ1-1, reads GAGVSQSPSNKVTEKGKDVELRCDPISGHTALYWYRQSLGQGLEFLIYFQGNSAPDKSGLPSDRFSAERTGGSVSTLTIQRTQQEDSAVYLCASSVYSDEAFFGQGTRLTVV.

The rearrangement links TRBV2 to TRBJ1-1; D possibly corresponds to TRBD1 (5 bases). This CDR3 region has 16 residues. V lost 7 bases and J lost 1, with 19 bases in between. Germline CDR1 SNHLY, CDR2 FYNNEI. The CDR3 loop reads CASNRGDRGRNTEAFF. CDR3 in DNA: TGTGCCAGCAACCGGGGCGACCGGGGGAGGAACACTGAAGCTTTCTTT.

The chain has TRBV21-1 and TRBJ2-5; the table's D call, TRBD2, has no DNA check behind it. TRBV21-1 is designated a pseudogene. The CDR3 is made up of 16 amino acids. CDR3 bases: TGTGCCAGCAGCAAAGCAGTAGCGGGGGGAGGGGAGACCCAGTACTTC. Translation gives CASSKAVAGGGETQYF.